The 10 T cell receptor beta chains reported below all come from one sample, sequenced in a study of blood T cells in healthy people across ages. Combining a sample-barcoded 5' primer with a J-beta primer mix, a second PCR ran for roughly 7 to 11 cycles. TCRdb reanalysed the 5' RACE reads using MiXCR and keeps one entry per CDR3 protein. The sample carries approximately 1,100,000 distinct CDR3 sequences, 45% recorded once. Sequenced: blood. Source of these receptors: a woman aged 60-75 years in good health.

The V call is TRBV7-6, the J call TRBJ2-3; 7 bases are shared with TRBD1. The germline V gene encodes CDR1 SGHVS and CDR2 FNYEAQ. V trimming: 1 base; J trimming: 4 bases; junction bases outside the gene matches: 8. The CDR3 runs 16 residues. DNA of the CDR3: TGTGCCAGCAGCTTAGGTTTAGGGGGCGCGCCAGATACGCAGTATTTT. It is translated as CASSLGLGGAPDTQYF.

The chain links TRBV3-1 to TRBJ2-5, with TRBD2 as a possible D gene (5 bases). The CDR3 has 13 residues. The germline CDR1 and CDR2 sequences are LGHDT and YNNKEL (reference sequence). V gave up 0 bases and J gave up 11 bases, with 13 bases separating them. The CDR3 protein is CASSQEIASSQYF. The CDR3 coding sequence is TGTGCCAGCAGCCAAGAGATAGCGAGTTCTCAGTACTTC.

The chain links TRBV29-1 to TRBJ1-2; D is possibly TRBD1 (5 bases). The CDR3 loop spans 12 amino acids. Germline CDR1 and CDR2: SQVTM and ANQGSEA. The V and J ends lost 4 bases and 8 bases respectively, with 14 bases between them. CDR3: CSVATQGQGYTF. In DNA, the CDR3 is TGCAGCGTTGCCACTCAGGGTCAGGGCTACACCTTC.

This clonotype was observed a few times. The chain couples TRBV3-1 to TRBJ2-5; 7 bases match TRBD2. Per germline, CDR1 LGHDT and CDR2 YNNKEL (reference sequence). The CDR3 loop spans 14 amino acids. V shed 0 bases, J shed 5 bases, and the junction held 3 bases outside the gene matches. The CDR3 protein is CASSQDLGGETQYF. The CDR3 nucleotides read TGTGCCAGCAGCCAAGATCTCGGGGGGGAGACCCAGTACTTC.

This sequence joins TRBV12-3 or TRBV12-4 and TRBJ2-1, with a possible D match to TRBD2 (6 bases). V lost 6 bases to trimming and J lost 4 bases, with 19 bases between them. The CDR3 length is 16 residues. The DNA of the CDR3 is TGTGCCAGCAGCCCCCCGGGGGACCCCATTTACAATGAGCAGTTCTTC. It yields the protein CASSPPGDPIYNEQFF.

The chain combines TRBV5-1 with TRBJ2-2; TRBD2 aligns across 9 bases. Germline lookup yields CDR1 SGHRS and CDR2 YFSETQ. After removal of 4 bases from V and 0 bases from J, the junction contained 10 bases not matched to a gene. The CDR3 is made up of 18 amino acids. Written as DNA, the CDR3 is TGCGCCAGCAGCCGCTTACAGGCGGGAGGGGCGAACACCGGGGAGCTGTTTTTT. This encodes CASSRLQAGGANTGELFF. Full variable domain (missing parts from reference TRBV5-1 and TRBJ2-2): KAGVTQTPRYLIKTRGQQVTLSCSPISGHRSVSWYQQTPGQGLQFLFEYFSETQRNKGNFPGRFSGRQFSNSRSEMNVSTLELGDSALYLCASSRLQAGGANTGELFFGEGSRLTVL.

The chain joins TRBV27 to TRBJ2-1; D perhaps matches TRBD2 (5 bases). Germline values: CDR1 MNHEY, CDR2 SMNVEV (reference sequence). V lost 6 bases to trimming and J lost 8 bases, with 14 bases between them. The CDR3 runs 13 residues. CDR3 sequence (DNA): TGTGCCAGCAGCGTGAGAGAGGGCTATGAGCAGTTCTTC. Its protein is CASSVREGYEQFF.

The rearrangement uses TRBV2 and TRBJ2-3; 10 bases are shared with TRBD1. The V gene end was trimmed by 8 bases and the J gene end by 3 bases; junction bases not matched to a gene: 5. Germline-derived CDR1 and CDR2 are SNHLY and FYNNEI. The CDR3 spans 14 residues. As DNA, the CDR3 is TGTGCCAGCGTCCGGGACAGGGGTACAGATACGCAGTATTTT. As protein: CASVRDRGTDTQYF. The whole variable domain, remainder taken from reference TRBV2 and TRBJ2-3, is EPEVTQTPSHQVTQMGQEVILRCVPISNHLYFYWYRQILGQKVEFLVSFYNNEISEKSEIFDDQFSVERPDGSNFTLKIRSTKLEDSAMYFCASVRDRGTDTQYFGPGTRLTVL.

The chain is built from TRBV4-1 and TRBJ2-5; D is uncertain. V lost 3 bases and J 5 bases, leaving 7 bases between the germline ends. This CDR3 comprises 12 residues. The V gene's germline CDR1 is MGHRA and CDR2 YSYEKL. The CDR3 DNA is TGCGCCAGCAGCCAGGAAAGTGAGACCCAGTACTTC. This codes for CASSQESETQYF.

Concerning this clonotype itself: A much larger clonotype is one base distant, so this may be a read error. The chain links TRBV6-5 to TRBJ2-3; 12 nucleotides line up with TRBD2. Germline-derived CDR1 and CDR2 are MNHEY and SVGAGI. V lost 5 bases and J lost 2; bases outside the gene matches: 11. CDR3 length: 18 amino acids. The CDR3 sequence: CASSHALAGGSNTDTQYF. The DNA for the CDR3 is TGTGCCAGCAGTCACGCACTAGCGGGAGGATCAAACACAGATACGCAGTATTTT.